This T cell receptor (beta chain) comes out of a study of PD-1 blockade in classical Hodgkin lymphoma. Germline V gives CDR1 LGHNT, CDR2 FRNRAP. The length of the CDR3 is 17 residues. The V gene end was trimmed by 3 bases and the J gene end by 5 bases; junction bases not matched to a gene: 7. Every patient relapsed after autologous stem cell transplantation, and brentuximab vedotin exposure varied. Generated by immunoSEQ multiplex PCR, the TCRdb table keeps only in-frame clones and is missing some. The table has 12,000 to 15,000 clones, 82% seen once. The TCR originated in a human donor with classical Hodgkin lymphoma. The V call is TRBV12-5, the J call TRBJ2-2, with 12 positions matching TRBD2. The material was peripheral blood mononuclear cells (PBMCs), obtained at baseline. CDR3 in DNA: TGTGCTAGTGGTTTAACTAGCGGGGGGCCAACGACCGGGGAGCTGTTTTTT. This gives the protein CASGLTSGGPTTGELFF.